This TCR beta chain was documented in a study of shared clonotypes between healthy human individuals. The CDR3 runs 14 residues. Germline CDR1 MNHEY, CDR2 SMNVEV (reference sequence). The V and J ends lost 2 bases and 1 base respectively, with 8 bases between them. Profiled with immunoSEQ multiplex PCR; TCRdb holds only in-frame clones, not every one. The profile shows around 2.5 million clones, approximately 94% of them singletons. Input material: naive CD4+ T cells from PBMCs. Noted subset: CD45RA+ positively selected. The TCR originated in a man aged 18 to 30 in good health. Some clones in this sample may be carry-over from other donors' samples. The gene calls are TRBV27 and TRBJ2-5, with TRBD1 as a possible D gene (6 bases). The DNA of the CDR3 is TGTGCCAGCAGTTTAGCAGGGGCCCAAGAGACCCAGTACTTC. Translating it yields CASSLAGAQETQYF.